This is a list of T cell receptor beta chains from one sample in a study of T cells in localized non-small cell lung cancer. The protocol was immunoSEQ multiplex PCR, while the TCRdb copy is restricted to in-frame clones and leaves out a portion. The sample includes about 59,000 clones, around 90% of them seen just once. Source: peripheral blood, taken before any cancer treatment. The receptors derive from a man aged 40 to 70 with stage I squamous cell lung carcinoma. Each CDR3 is given with its conserved first and last residue. Fields, in order: clone size, V gene, D gene, J gene, CDR3 DNA, CDR3 protein. A D gene is named only where the DNA matches it firmly. Rows give clone size only sometimes, using once, few, many, or a class for an expanded clone.

.	TRBV7-2	TRBD1	TRBJ2-5	TGTGCCAGCAGCTCATTAACAGGGGTGAGGGAGACCCAGTACTTC	CASSSLTGVRETQYF
once	TRBV11-2	.	TRBJ2-7	TGTGCCAGCAGCTTCACAGGGTCGGGCGAGCAGTACTTC	CASSFTGSGEQYF
few	TRBV7-6	TRBD1	TRBJ1-4	TGTGCCAGCAGCGCCACAGGGGGCGTCGAAAAACTGTTTTTT	CASSATGGVEKLFF
.	TRBV4-2	TRBD1	TRBJ2-3	TGTGCCAGCAGCCCCGGACAGGGATCAGATACGCAGTATTTT	CASSPGQGSDTQYF
.	TRBV9	.	TRBJ2-5	TGTGCCAGCAGCCCCCGGACGTCCCCAGAGACCCAGTACTTC	CASSPRTSPETQYF
.	TRBV19	TRBD1	TRBJ1-1	TGTGCCAGTCATGACAGGGCGGGGGGGAACACTGAAGCTTTCTTT	CASHDRAGGNTEAFF
.	TRBV7-2	.	TRBJ2-1	TGTGCCAGCAGCCTTACTAGGGAGGCAAGTGAGCAGTTCTTC	CASSLTREASEQFF
.	TRBV5-1	TRBD2	TRBJ2-5	TGCGCCACCTCAGGACTAGCGGGTCAAGAGACCCAGTACTTC	CATSGLAGQETQYF
.	TRBV5-5	.	TRBJ1-2	TGTGCCAGCAGCTTGGCGTGGGGGTCGGACTATGGCTACACCTTC	CASSLAWGSDYGYTF
.	TRBV30	.	TRBJ2-5	TGTGCCTGGACTGACCAAGAGACCCAGTACTTC	CAWTDQETQYF